Sequencing of this TCR beta chain was carried out in a study of blood T cells in healthy people across ages. A note on this clonotype: The antigen remains undetermined.

Study outcomes and limitations: Long-lived donors carried more naive CD4+ cells and greater diversity than aged donors.

Alongside a J-beta primer mix, a sample-barcoded 5' primer served in a second PCR lasting roughly 7 to 11 cycles. TCRdb re-analysed the 5' RACE reads in MiXCR, keeping a single row per CDR3 protein. The data show 800,000 to 950,000 distinct CDR3 sequences, about 44% seen once. V lost 10 bases to trimming and J lost 0 bases, with 12 bases between them. CDR3 length equals 14 residues. The germline V gene encodes CDR1 KGHSH and CDR2 LQKENI. This receptor was obtained from a man younger than 40 in good health. The rearrangement joins TRBV18 to TRBJ2-2; D is ambiguous. The specimen sequenced was blood. The DNA for the CDR3 is TGTGCCACCCCCGTGGGCCCGAACACCGGGGAGCTGTTTTTT. Amino acid sequence: CATPVGPNTGELFF.